This is a list of T cell receptor beta chains from one sample in a study of shared clonotypes between healthy human individuals. Measured with immunoSEQ multiplex PCR; TCRdb has only the in-frame clones, and not every one. Here the sample spans roughly 650,000 clones, 95% to 96% being singletons. The specimen sequenced was naive CD8+ T cells sorted from blood. These receptors came from a woman aged 25-40 years in good health. The CDR3 runs from the conserved cysteine through the conserved F or W. A D gene is named only where the DNA matches it firmly. The size field is filled for only some rows; it gives once, few, many or a size class.

clone_size: once
d_call: .
j_call: TRBJ1-1
cdr3_length: 12
v_call: TRBV27
cdr3_nt: TGTGCCAGCAGTTTACCGGGCACTGAAGCTTTCTTT
cdr3_aa: CASSLPGTEAFF

clone_size: .
d_call: .
j_call: TRBJ2-7
cdr3_length: 13
v_call: TRBV6-6
cdr3_nt: TGTGCCAGCAGTTACGGGGTTACCTACGAGCAGTACTTC
cdr3_aa: CASSYGVTYEQYF

clone_size: once
d_call: TRBD2
j_call: TRBJ2-7
cdr3_length: 16
v_call: TRBV4-2
cdr3_nt: TGTGCCAGCAGCCCGGGACTAGCGGGCTACCCCTACGAGCAGTACTTC
cdr3_aa: CASSPGLAGYPYEQYF

clone_size: .
d_call: .
j_call: TRBJ2-7
cdr3_length: 16
v_call: TRBV27
cdr3_nt: TGTGCCAGCACCCCACACGTTAGGGTTAGTTCCTACGAGCAGTACTTC
cdr3_aa: CASTPHVRVSSYEQYF

clone_size: .
d_call: TRBD2
j_call: TRBJ2-1
cdr3_length: 16
v_call: TRBV28
cdr3_nt: TGTGCCAGCAGTGAATCTAGCGGGAGGGCTTGGAATGAGCAGTTCTTC
cdr3_aa: CASSESSGRAWNEQFF

clone_size: .
d_call: .
j_call: TRBJ2-2
cdr3_length: 12
v_call: TRBV6-6
cdr3_nt: TGTGCCAGCAGTAAGACTGTTGGGGAGCTGTTTTTT
cdr3_aa: CASSKTVGELFF

clone_size: .
d_call: .
j_call: TRBJ2-5
cdr3_length: 13
v_call: TRBV15
cdr3_nt: TGTGCCACCAGCAGCACCCAGGGGGAGACCCAGTACTTC
cdr3_aa: CATSSTQGETQYF

clone_size: once
d_call: TRBD1
j_call: TRBJ2-5
cdr3_length: 14
v_call: TRBV6-6
cdr3_nt: TGTGCCAGCAAAGCGACAGGGGCCGGAGAGACCCAGTACTTC
cdr3_aa: CASKATGAGETQYF

clone_size: .
d_call: .
j_call: TRBJ2-7
cdr3_length: 14
v_call: TRBV7-9
cdr3_nt: TGTGCCAGCAGCCCGACGGGCGCGAACTACGAGCAGTACTTC
cdr3_aa: CASSPTGANYEQYF

clone_size: .
d_call: .
j_call: TRBJ2-7
cdr3_length: 14
v_call: TRBV28
cdr3_nt: TGTGCCAGCAGTGCGACCGGGTCTCGTTACGAGCAGTACTTC
cdr3_aa: CASSATGSRYEQYF

clone_size: .
d_call: .
j_call: TRBJ2-3
cdr3_length: 15
v_call: TRBV28
cdr3_nt: TGTGCCAGCAGTTTGGGGGTTACGAGCACAGATACGCAGTATTTT
cdr3_aa: CASSLGVTSTDTQYF

clone_size: .
d_call: .
j_call: TRBJ2-1
cdr3_length: 13
v_call: TRBV5-1
cdr3_nt: TGCGCCAGCAGCTTGGTGATGGCAGATGAGCAGTTCTTC
cdr3_aa: CASSLVMADEQFF

clone_size: once
d_call: TRBD2
j_call: TRBJ2-2
cdr3_length: 16
v_call: TRBV7-8
cdr3_nt: TGTGCCAGCAGCTTACTAGCGGGAGGGAGCACCGGGGAGCTGTTTTTT
cdr3_aa: CASSLLAGGSTGELFF

clone_size: .
d_call: TRBD2
j_call: TRBJ2-7
cdr3_length: 15
v_call: TRBV14
cdr3_nt: TGTGCCAGCAGCCAGGGAACTAGCGGGGGAGACGAGCAGTACTTC
cdr3_aa: CASSQGTSGGDEQYF

clone_size: .
d_call: TRBD2
j_call: TRBJ2-1
cdr3_length: 16
v_call: TRBV28
cdr3_nt: TGTGCCAGCAGTTTGAGTAGCGGGAGTGTCTCAAATGAGCAGTTCTTC
cdr3_aa: CASSLSSGSVSNEQFF

clone_size: .
d_call: TRBD1
j_call: TRBJ2-5
cdr3_length: 15
v_call: TRBV5-1
cdr3_nt: TGCGCCAGCAGCTTGGGACAGGGCGGCGGGGAGACCCAGTACTTC
cdr3_aa: CASSLGQGGGETQYF

clone_size: .
d_call: TRBD2
j_call: TRBJ2-2
cdr3_length: 17
v_call: TRBV2
cdr3_nt: TGTGCCAGCAGTGAGTGGCTAGCGGGAGTTCGGACCGGGGAGCTGTTTTTT
cdr3_aa: CASSEWLAGVRTGELFF

clone_size: .
d_call: .
j_call: TRBJ2-2
cdr3_length: 13
v_call: TRBV6-5
cdr3_nt: TGTGCCAGCAGTTATAGCGTCACCGGGGAGCTGTTTTTT
cdr3_aa: CASSYSVTGELFF

clone_size: .
d_call: .
j_call: TRBJ2-1
cdr3_length: 15
v_call: TRBV7-9
cdr3_nt: TGTGCCAGCAGCTGGGGACTGGGCTCCTACAATGAGCAGTTCTTC
cdr3_aa: CASSWGLGSYNEQFF

clone_size: .
d_call: .
j_call: TRBJ1-1
cdr3_length: 14
v_call: TRBV6-4
cdr3_nt: TGTGCCAGCAGTCGGCGGACGTTGAGCACTGAAGCTTTCTTT
cdr3_aa: CASSRRTLSTEAFF

clone_size: .
d_call: .
j_call: TRBJ1-5
cdr3_length: 13
v_call: TRBV28
cdr3_nt: TGTGCCAGCAGAACAGGAGGAAATCAGCCCCAGCATTTT
cdr3_aa: CASRTGGNQPQHF

clone_size: .
d_call: TRBD2
j_call: TRBJ2-2
cdr3_length: 16
v_call: TRBV7-2
cdr3_nt: TGTGCCCGGCAAGAGTGGGAGGGCCCGAACACCGGGGAGCTGTTTTTT
cdr3_aa: CARQEWEGPNTGELFF

clone_size: .
d_call: .
j_call: TRBJ2-1
cdr3_length: 17
v_call: TRBV11-2
cdr3_nt: TGTGCCAGCAGCTTAGTGACACCGGGCCCCGGGGCCTATGAGCAGTTCTTC
cdr3_aa: CASSLVTPGPGAYEQFF

clone_size: .
d_call: .
j_call: TRBJ2-2
cdr3_length: 14
v_call: TRBV10-3
cdr3_nt: TGTGCCATCAGTGAGACAGGTTGGACCGGGGAGCTGTTTTTT
cdr3_aa: CAISETGWTGELFF

clone_size: .
d_call: TRBD2
j_call: TRBJ2-1
cdr3_length: 16
v_call: TRBV7-3
cdr3_nt: TGTGCCAGCAGCAGCCTTAGCGGGACGCCAAACAATGAGCAGTTCTTC
cdr3_aa: CASSSLSGTPNNEQFF

clone_size: .
d_call: TRBD1
j_call: TRBJ1-5
cdr3_length: 16
v_call: TRBV29-1
cdr3_nt: TGCAGCGTTGAAGACGCCATAGACAGGGACAATCAGCCCCAGCATTTT
cdr3_aa: CSVEDAIDRDNQPQHF

clone_size: .
d_call: TRBD2
j_call: TRBJ2-7
cdr3_length: 14
v_call: TRBV5-4
cdr3_nt: TGTGCCAGCAGCTTGCAGGGCGGGAGGGACGAGCAGTACTTC
cdr3_aa: CASSLQGGRDEQYF

clone_size: .
d_call: .
j_call: TRBJ1-1
cdr3_length: 17
v_call: TRBV28
cdr3_nt: TGTGCCAGCAGTTTTGAAAGTCTTAAACATTGGAACACTGAAGCTTTCTTT
cdr3_aa: CASSFESLKHWNTEAFF